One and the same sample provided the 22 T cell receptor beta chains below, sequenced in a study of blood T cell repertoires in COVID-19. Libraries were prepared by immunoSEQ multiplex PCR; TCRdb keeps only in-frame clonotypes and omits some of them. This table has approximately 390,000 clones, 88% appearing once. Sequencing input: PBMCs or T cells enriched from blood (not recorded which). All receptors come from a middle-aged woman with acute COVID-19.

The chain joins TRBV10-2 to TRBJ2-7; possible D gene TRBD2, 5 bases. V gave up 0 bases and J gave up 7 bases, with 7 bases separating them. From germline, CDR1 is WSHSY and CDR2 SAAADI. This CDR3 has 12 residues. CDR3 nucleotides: TGCGCCAGCAGTGAGTCCTCGGGGGAGCAGTACTTC. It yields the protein CASSESSGEQYF.

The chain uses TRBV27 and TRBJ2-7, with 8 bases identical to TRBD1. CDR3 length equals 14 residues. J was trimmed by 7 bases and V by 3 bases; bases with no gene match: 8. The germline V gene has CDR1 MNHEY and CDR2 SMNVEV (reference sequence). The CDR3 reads CASSFHQGAREQYF. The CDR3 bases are TGTGCCAGCAGTTTCCATCAGGGGGCGAGGGAGCAGTACTTC.

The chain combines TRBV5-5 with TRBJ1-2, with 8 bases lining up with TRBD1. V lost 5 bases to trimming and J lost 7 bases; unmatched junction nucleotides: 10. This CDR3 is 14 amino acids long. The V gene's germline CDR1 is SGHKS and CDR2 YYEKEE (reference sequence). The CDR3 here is CASSFADRGPGYTF. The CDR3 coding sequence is TGTGCCAGCAGTTTTGCCGACAGGGGCCCTGGCTACACCTTC.

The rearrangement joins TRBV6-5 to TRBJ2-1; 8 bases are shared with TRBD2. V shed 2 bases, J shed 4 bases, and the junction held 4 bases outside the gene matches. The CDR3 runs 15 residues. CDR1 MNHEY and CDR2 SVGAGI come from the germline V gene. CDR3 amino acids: CASSYDVAGYNEQFF. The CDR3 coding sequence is TGTGCCAGCAGTTACGATGTAGCGGGGTACAATGAGCAGTTCTTC.

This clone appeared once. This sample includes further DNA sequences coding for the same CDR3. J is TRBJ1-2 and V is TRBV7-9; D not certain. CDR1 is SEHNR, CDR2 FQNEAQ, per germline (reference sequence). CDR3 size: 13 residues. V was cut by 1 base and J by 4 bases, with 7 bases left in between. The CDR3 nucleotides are TGTGCCAGCAGCTTAGGTACAGTCTATGGCTACACCTTC. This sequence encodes CASSLGTVYGYTF. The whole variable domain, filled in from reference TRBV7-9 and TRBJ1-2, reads DTGVSQNPRHKITKRGQNVTFRCDPISEHNRLYWYRQTLGQGPEFLTYFQNEAQLEKSRLLSDRFSAERPKGSFSTLEIQRTEQGDSAMYLCASSLGTVYGYTFGSGTRLTVV.

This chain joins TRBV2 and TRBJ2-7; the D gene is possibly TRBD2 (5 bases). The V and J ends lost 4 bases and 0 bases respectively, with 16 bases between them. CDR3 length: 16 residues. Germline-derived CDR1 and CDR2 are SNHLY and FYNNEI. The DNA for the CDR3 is TGTGCCAGCAGTGGTGGACGGGGTCCCAGCTCCTACGAGCAGTACTTC. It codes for CASSGGRGPSSYEQYF.

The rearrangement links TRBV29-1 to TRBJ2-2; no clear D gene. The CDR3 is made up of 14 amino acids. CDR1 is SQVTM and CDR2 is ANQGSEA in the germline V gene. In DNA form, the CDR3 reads TGCACCGTCTCTGAGAAGCGTGGGACCGGGGAGCTGTTTTTT. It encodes CTVSEKRGTGELFF.

CDR3 sequence: CASSFLGQGGTEAFF. CDR3 nucleotide sequence: TGTGCCAGTAGTTTTCTGGGACAGGGAGGCACTGAAGCTTTCTTT. This sequence joins TRBV19 and TRBJ1-1; TRBD1 agrees at 9 bases. The CDR3 length is 15 residues. The V segment lost 5 bases and the J segment 4 bases; nucleotides outside the gene matches: 8. Germline loops: CDR1 LNHDA, CDR2 SQIVND (reference sequence).

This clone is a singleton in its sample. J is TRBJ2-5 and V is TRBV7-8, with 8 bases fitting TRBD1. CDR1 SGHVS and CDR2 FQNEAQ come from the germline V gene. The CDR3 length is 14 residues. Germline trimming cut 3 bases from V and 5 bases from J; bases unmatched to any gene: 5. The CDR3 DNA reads TGTGCCAGCAGCTTGGGCAGGGGGCGGGAGACCCAGTACTTC. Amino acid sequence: CASSLGRGRETQYF.

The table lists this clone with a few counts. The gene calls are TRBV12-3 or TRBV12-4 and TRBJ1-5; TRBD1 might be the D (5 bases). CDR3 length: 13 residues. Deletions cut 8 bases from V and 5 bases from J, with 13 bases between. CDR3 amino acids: CASSISGYQPQHF. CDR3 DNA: TGTGCCAGCTCAATATCAGGGTATCAGCCCCAGCATTTT.

The CDR3 loop is CASSLAPVAGPADEQYF. Written as DNA, the CDR3 is TGCGCCAGCAGCTTGGCCCCGGTAGCGGGCCCGGCGGACGAGCAGTACTTC. The chain couples TRBV5-1 to TRBJ2-7; 7 nucleotides match TRBD2. The CDR3 covers 17 residues. Germline V CDR1 and CDR2: SGHRS, YFSETQ. V dropped 0 bases and J dropped 5; count of bases not matched to a gene: 14.

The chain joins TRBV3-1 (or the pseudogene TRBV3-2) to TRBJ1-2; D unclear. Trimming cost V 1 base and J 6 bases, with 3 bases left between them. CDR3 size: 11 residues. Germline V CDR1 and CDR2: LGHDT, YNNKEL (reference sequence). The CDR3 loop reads CASSQVDGYTF. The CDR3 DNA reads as TGTGCCAGCAGCCAAGTCGATGGCTACACCTTC.

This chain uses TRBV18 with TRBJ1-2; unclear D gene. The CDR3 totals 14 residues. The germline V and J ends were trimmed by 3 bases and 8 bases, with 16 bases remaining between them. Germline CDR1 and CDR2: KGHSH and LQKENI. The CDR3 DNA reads TGTGCCAGCTCACCTCCAATGGAGGGTAGGGGCTACACCTTC. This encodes CASSPPMEGRGYTF.

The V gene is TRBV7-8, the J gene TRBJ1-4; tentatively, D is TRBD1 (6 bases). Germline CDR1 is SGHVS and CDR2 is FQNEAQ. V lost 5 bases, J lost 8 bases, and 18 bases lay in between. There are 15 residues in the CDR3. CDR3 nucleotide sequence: TGTGCCAGCAGCAGAGGCGGGGGGGCTGGAGAAAAACTGTTTTTT. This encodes CASSRGGGAGEKLFF.

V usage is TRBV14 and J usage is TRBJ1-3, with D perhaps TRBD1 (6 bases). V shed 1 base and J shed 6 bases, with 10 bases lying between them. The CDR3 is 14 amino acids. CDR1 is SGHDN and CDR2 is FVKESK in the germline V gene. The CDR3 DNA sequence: TGTGCCAGCAGCCAAGCCACAGGGCAAAACACCATATATTTT. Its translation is CASSQATGQNTIYF.

Written as DNA, the CDR3 is TGTGCCAGCCGGCTAGCGGGTTCCGGGGAGCTGTTTTTT. Its translation: CASRLAGSGELFF. This rearrangement joins TRBV9 to TRBJ2-2; 8 bases map to TRBD2. J was trimmed by 6 bases and V by 7 bases; bases with no gene match: 5. The CDR3 is made up of 13 amino acids. CDR1 is SGDLS, CDR2 YYNGEE, per germline.

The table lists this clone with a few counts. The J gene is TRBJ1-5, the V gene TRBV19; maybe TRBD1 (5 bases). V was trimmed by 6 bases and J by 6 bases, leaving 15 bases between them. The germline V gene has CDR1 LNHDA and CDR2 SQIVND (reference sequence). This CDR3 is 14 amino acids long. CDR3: CASRPAGFGQPQHF. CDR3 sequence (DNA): TGTGCCAGTAGACCAGCAGGGTTCGGTCAGCCCCAGCATTTT.

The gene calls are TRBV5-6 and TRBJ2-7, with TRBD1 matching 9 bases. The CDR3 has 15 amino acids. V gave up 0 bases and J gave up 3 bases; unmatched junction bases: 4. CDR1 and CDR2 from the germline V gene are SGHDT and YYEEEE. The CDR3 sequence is CASSLVGTGFYEQYF. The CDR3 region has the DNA TGTGCCAGCAGCTTGGTCGGGACAGGGTTCTACGAGCAGTACTTC.

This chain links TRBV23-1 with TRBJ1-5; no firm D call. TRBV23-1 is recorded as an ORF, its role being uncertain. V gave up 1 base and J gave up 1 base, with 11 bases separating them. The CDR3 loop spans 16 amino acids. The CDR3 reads CASSQFGEFSNQPQHF. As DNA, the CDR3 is TGCGCCAGCAGTCAATTCGGGGAATTCAGCAATCAGCCCCAGCATTTT.

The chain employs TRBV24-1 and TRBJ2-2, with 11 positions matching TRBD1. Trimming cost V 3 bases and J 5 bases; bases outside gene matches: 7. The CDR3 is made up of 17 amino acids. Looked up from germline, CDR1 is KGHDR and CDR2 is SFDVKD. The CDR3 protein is CATSDPWDRGWTGELFF. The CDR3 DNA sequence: TGTGCCACCAGTGATCCGTGGGACAGGGGGTGGACCGGGGAGCTGTTTTTT.

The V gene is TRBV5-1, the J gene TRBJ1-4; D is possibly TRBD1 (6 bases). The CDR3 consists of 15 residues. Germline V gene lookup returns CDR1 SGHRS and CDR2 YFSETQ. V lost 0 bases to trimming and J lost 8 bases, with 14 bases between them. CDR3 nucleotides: TGCGCCAGCAGCTTGGGAGGCGACAGGTACGAAAAACTGTTTTTT. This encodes CASSLGGDRYEKLFF. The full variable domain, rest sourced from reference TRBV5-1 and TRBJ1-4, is KAGVTQTPRYLIKTRGQQVTLSCSPISGHRSVSWYQQTPGQGLQFLFEYFSETQRNKGNFPGRFSGRQFSNSRSEMNVSTLELGDSALYLCASSLGGDRYEKLFFGSGTQLSVL.

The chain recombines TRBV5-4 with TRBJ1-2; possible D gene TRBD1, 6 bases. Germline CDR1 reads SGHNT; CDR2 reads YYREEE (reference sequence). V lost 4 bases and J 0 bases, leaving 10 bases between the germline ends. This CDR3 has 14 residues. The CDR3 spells CASSIKGANYGYTF. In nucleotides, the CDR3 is TGTGCCAGCAGCATCAAGGGGGCTAACTATGGCTACACCTTC. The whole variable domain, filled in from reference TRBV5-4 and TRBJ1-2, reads ETGVTQSPTHLIKTRGQQVTLRCSSQSGHNTVSWYQQALGQGPQFIFQYYREEENGRGNFPPRFSGLQFPNYSSELNVNALELDDSALYLCASSIKGANYGYTFGSGTRLTVV.